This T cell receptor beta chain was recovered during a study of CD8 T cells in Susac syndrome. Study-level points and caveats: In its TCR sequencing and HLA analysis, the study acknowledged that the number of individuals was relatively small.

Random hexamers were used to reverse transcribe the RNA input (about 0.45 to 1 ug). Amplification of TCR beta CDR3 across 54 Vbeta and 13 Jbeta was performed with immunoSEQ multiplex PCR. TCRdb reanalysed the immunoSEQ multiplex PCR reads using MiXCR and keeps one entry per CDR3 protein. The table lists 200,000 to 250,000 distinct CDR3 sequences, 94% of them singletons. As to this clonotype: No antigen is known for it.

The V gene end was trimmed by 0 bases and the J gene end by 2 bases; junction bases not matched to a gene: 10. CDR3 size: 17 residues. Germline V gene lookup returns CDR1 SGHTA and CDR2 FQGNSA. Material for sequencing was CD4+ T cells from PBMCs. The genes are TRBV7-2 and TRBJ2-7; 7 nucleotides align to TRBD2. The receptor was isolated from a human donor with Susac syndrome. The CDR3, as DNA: TGTGCCAGCAGCTTAGCGAGTCGAGCGGGGTTTGCCTACGAGCAGTACTTC. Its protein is CASSLASRAGFAYEQYF.